What follows are 29 T cell receptor beta chains derived from one specimen sequenced in a study of T cells in women clearing cervical HPV infection. Clones were sequenced by immunoSEQ multiplex PCR, and TCRdb holds only the in-frame ones, with some missing. The repertoire shows about 35,000 clones; the top ten hold approximately 6.6%. Sequenced input: blood buffy coat. Source of these receptors: a woman between 18 and 70 years old with a cervical HPV16 infection that either progressed to CIN3+ or cleared (not recorded which).

As regards this clone: The read ends 3 residues before the CDR3 terminus; that terminus is restored from the germline J gene. The rearrangement joins TRBV20-1 to TRBJ1-1, with 9 bases identical to TRBD1. The length of the CDR3 is 14 residues. Germline V CDR1 and CDR2: DFQATT, SNEGSKA (reference sequence). V lost 2 bases to trimming and J lost 4 bases; unmatched junction nucleotides: 5. CDR3 sequence: CSARPTGGTTEAFF. The covered CDR3 bases are TGCAGTGCTAGACCGACAGGGGGAACCACTGAA.

Details on this clone: The read stops 3 residues short of the end of the CDR3; the missing end is completed from the germline J gene. The chain couples TRBV30 to TRBJ2-2; TRBD2 aligns across 10 bases. The CDR3 runs 15 residues. V shed 2 bases and J 4 bases; nucleotides not matched to a gene: 4. The germline gives CDR1 GTSNPN, CDR2 SVGIG (reference sequence). The CDR3: CAWSRSGRVTGELFF. Partial CDR3 DNA: TGTGCCTGGAGTAGGAGCGGGAGGGTCACCGGGGAG.

The CDR3 is CASSSHGNREAFF. CDR3 bases read: TGTGCCAGCAGTTCTCACGGGAACAGGGAA. The chain is built from TRBV6-2 or TRBV6-3 and TRBJ1-1; tentatively, D is TRBD1 (5 bases). The read comes to an end 3 residues before the CDR3 does, leaving the germline J gene to fill in the end. The CDR3 spans 13 residues. Germline CDR1 reads MNHEY; CDR2 reads SVGEGT.

With regard to this clone: The DNA ends 3 residues before the CDR3 does, and the rest of the CDR3 is filled in from the germline J gene. The V and J genes are TRBV2 and TRBJ2-1, with D possibly TRBD1 on 6 matching bases. This CDR3 is built from 14 residues. Trimming left V 7 bases short and J 2 bases short, with 12 bases between. Per germline, CDR1 SNHLY and CDR2 FYNNEI. CDR3 DNA, as far as it was read: TGTGCCAGCACAGGTGGGGGCGCCTACAATGAG. Protein sequence: CASTGGGAYNE. Given in full, the CDR3 is CASTGGGAYNEQFF.

Of note for this clone: The read gets to within 3 residues of the CDR3 end, and the germline J gene fills in the rest. This chain links TRBV19 with TRBJ1-1, with 7 bases aligning to TRBD1. The trim removed 5 bases at V and 4 bases at J, leaving 4 bases unmatched. The CDR3 length is 13 residues. Germline V CDR1 and CDR2: LNHDA, SQIVND (reference sequence). CDR3 in amino acids: CASSAGGGTEAFF. Incomplete CDR3 DNA: TGTGCCAGTAGTGCAGGGGGTGGCACTGAA. The entire variable domain, with the rest obtained from reference TRBV19 and TRBJ1-1, is as follows: DGGITQSPKYLFRKEGQNVTLSCEQNLNHDAMYWYRQDPGQGLRLIYYSQIVNDFQKGDIAEGYSVSREKKESFPLTVTSAQKNPTAFYLCASSAGGGTEAFFGQGTRLTVV.

Remarks on this clone: The missing CDR3 end, 3 residues past where the read stops, is filled in from the germline J gene. The J gene is TRBJ2-3, the V gene TRBV9; TRBD2 matches at 8 bases. Trimming took 3 bases from V and 2 from J; bases not matched to a gene: 8. Germline lookup yields CDR1 SGDLS and CDR2 YYNGEE. This CDR3 region has 16 residues. The DNA read from the CDR3 is TGTGCCAGCAGCGGGCCCGGCGGGGGGATCACAGATACG. As protein: CASSGPGGGITDT. The whole CDR3 protein is CASSGPGGGITDTQYF.

Of note for this clone: Read coverage stops 3 residues before the CDR3 terminus; the germline J gene supplies the remainder. This chain links TRBV19 with TRBJ2-4; D might be TRBD1 (6 bases). The CDR3 runs to 13 residues. Germline-derived CDR1 and CDR2 are LNHDA and SQIVND (reference sequence). The CDR3 protein is CASSADRSYGQYF. Incomplete CDR3 DNA: TGTGCCAGTAGTGCAGACAGGAGCTATGGT.

About this clone: The sequence runs out 3 residues before the end of the CDR3; the remainder is reconstructed from the germline J gene. V is TRBV30 and J is TRBJ2-6; a possible D gene is TRBD2 (7 bases). Trimming stripped 5 bases from V and 1 base from J, with 18 bases between. The CDR3 sequence is 17 residues long. Germline values: CDR1 GTSNPN, CDR2 SVGIG (reference sequence). The CDR3 protein is CAWGGDNYLSGANVLTF. CDR3 DNA, as far as it was read: TGTGCCTGGGGGGGGGACAACTACCTTTCTGGGGCCAACGTC.

As regards this clone: The read finishes 3 residues shy of the CDR3 end, and the germline J gene is used to complete it. The chain is built from TRBV20-1 and TRBJ2-3, with 8 nucleotides matching TRBD2. Trimming removed 5 bases from V and 2 bases from J; junction bases left unmatched: 6. Germline V lookup: CDR1 DFQATT, CDR2 SNEGSKA (reference sequence). The CDR3 consists of 14 residues. CDR3: CSAQAGASTDTQYF. Incomplete CDR3 DNA: TGCAGTGCTCAAGCGGGAGCCTCCACAGATACG.

About this clone itself: The read finishes 3 residues shy of the CDR3 end, and the germline J gene is used to complete it. The chain links TRBV7-3 to TRBJ2-6, with TRBD2 identical over 7 bases. CDR1 is SGHTA and CDR2 is FQGTGA in the germline V gene. The CDR3 contains 17 residues. V shed 5 bases, J shed 3 bases, and the junction held 10 bases outside the gene matches. The CDR3 sequence: CASSPVGGVGGANVLTF. The sequenced part of the CDR3 DNA is TGTGCCAGCAGCCCCGTGGGGGGGGTTGGTGGGGCCAACGTC. The variable domain in full, with the rest retrieved from reference TRBV7-3 and TRBJ2-6, is GAGVSQTPSNKVTEKGKYVELRCDPISGHTALYWYRQSLGQGPEFLIYFQGTGAADDSGLPNDRFFAVRPEGSVSTLKIQRTERGDSAVYLCASSPVGGVGGANVLTFGAGSRLTVL.

CDR3 DNA, as far as it was read: TGTGCCAGCAGCGTACAGGGGGCCACAGATACG. This sequence encodes CASSVQGATDT. In full, the CDR3 reads CASSVQGATDTQYF. The chain is built from TRBV5-6 and TRBJ2-3; 9 bases match TRBD1. The CDR3 goes on 3 residues after the read ends, and that part is filled in from the germline J gene. Germline V gene data show CDR1 as SGHDT and CDR2 as YYEEEE. The J segment lost 2 bases and the V segment lost 4 bases, leaving 2 bases of the junction unmatched. The CDR3 is made up of 14 amino acids.

Comments on this clone: Read sequence stops 3 residues before the CDR3 end, and the germline J gene provides the missing end. The chain is built from TRBV2 and TRBJ2-3; perhaps TRBD1 as D (5 bases). The germline V gene has CDR1 SNHLY and CDR2 FYNNEI. The CDR3 totals 12 residues. The CDR3 region is CASSEAKGTQYF. The sequenced CDR3 bases are TGTGCCAGCAGTGAAGCGAAGGGGACG.

With respect to this clone: The read terminates 3 residues ahead of where the CDR3 ends, so the germline J gene completes it. The rearrangement links TRBV10-3 to TRBJ1-2; TRBD1 agrees at 7 bases. V lost 6 bases to trimming and J lost 2 bases; unmatched junction nucleotides: 3. CDR1 ENHRY and CDR2 SYGVKD come from the germline V gene. This CDR3 contains 13 residues. The covered CDR3 bases are TGTGCCATCAGATTACAGGGGAACTATGGC. Protein: CAIRLQGNYG. The full CDR3 protein is CAIRLQGNYGYTF.

As concerns this clone: Read coverage stops 3 residues before the CDR3 terminus; the germline J gene supplies the remainder. J is TRBJ2-7 and V is TRBV5-1; tentative D call: TRBD1 (7 bases). CDR3 size: 15 residues. V was cut by 0 bases and J by 6 bases, with 16 bases left in between. Per the germline V gene, CDR1 is SGHRS and CDR2 is YFSETQ. CDR3 loop: CASSLETGRFAEQYF. The CDR3 bases that were read are TGCGCCAGCAGCTTGGAGACAGGGAGGTTTGCCGAG.

Comment on this clone: The read stops 3 residues short of the end of the CDR3; the missing end is completed from the germline J gene. The rearrangement links TRBV13 to TRBJ1-1, with D possibly TRBD1 on 6 matching bases. CDR1 and CDR2 (germline): PRHDT, FYEKMQ (reference sequence). The CDR3 runs 12 residues. The CDR3 loop is CASSLGQGGAFF. The sequenced part of the CDR3 DNA is TGTGCCAGCAGCTTAGGTCAAGGGGGA.

Note on this clone: One end of the junction varies from germline; a read error may be responsible. The identical CDR3 is also encoded by other nucleotide sequences in the sample. Incomplete CDR3 DNA: TGTGCCAGCACCCGACCTCCCGCGGGGGACATAAGAAACACT. Protein: CASTRPPAGDIRNT. The entire CDR3 reads CASTRPPAGDIRNTIYF. This chain joins TRBV7-6 and TRBJ1-3, with D tentatively TRBD1 (6 bases). The CDR3 extends 3 residues past the end of the read, so its final part is completed from the germline J gene. The CDR3 loop spans 17 amino acids. The V gene's germline CDR1 is SGHVS and CDR2 FNYEAQ.

Details on this clone: The missing CDR3 end, 3 residues past where the read stops, is filled in from the germline J gene. This sample also contains other DNA sequences that code for the same CDR3. The chain couples TRBV5-1 to TRBJ1-3; 9 nucleotides match TRBD1. V was pared by 4 bases and J by 3 bases, with 8 bases of the junction left unmatched. From germline, CDR1 is SGHRS and CDR2 YFSETQ. The CDR3 has 16 residues. The CDR3 region is CASSITGTGIGNTIYF. CDR3 DNA (partial): TGCGCCAGCAGCATTACCGGGACAGGGATTGGAAACACC.

As for this clone: The read comes to an end 3 residues before the CDR3 does, leaving the germline J gene to fill in the end. Other nucleotide sequences in the sample specify the same CDR3. The chain is built from TRBV7-6 and TRBJ2-7; 9 bases line up with TRBD1. With 4 bases clipped from V and 2 bases from J, the junction kept 6 bases outside the gene matches. The CDR3 is 15 residues long. Germline V lookup: CDR1 SGHVS, CDR2 FNYEAQ. The CDR3: CASSSHRTGAYEQYF. Incomplete CDR3 DNA: TGTGCCAGCAGCTCCCATCGGACAGGGGCCTACGAG.

Worth noting for this clone: The CDR3 extends 3 residues past the end of the read, so its final part is completed from the germline J gene. The J gene is TRBJ1-1, the V gene TRBV11-3, with D perhaps matching TRBD1 (5 bases). From germline, CDR1 is SGHNT and CDR2 YENEEA. The germline V and J ends were trimmed by 3 bases and 2 bases, with 7 bases remaining between them. The CDR3 is made up of 13 amino acids. The covered CDR3 bases are TGTGCCAGCAGCTTGACAGTTAACACTGAA. Its translation is CASSLTVNTE. The entire CDR3 reads CASSLTVNTEAFF.

On this clone itself: The sequence runs out 3 residues before the end of the CDR3; the remainder is reconstructed from the germline J gene. V usage is TRBV7-6 and J usage is TRBJ2-2; 7 nucleotides match TRBD2. In germline, CDR1 is SGHVS, CDR2 FNYEAQ. V lost 5 bases to trimming and J lost 4 bases; unmatched junction nucleotides: 7. The CDR3 consists of 15 residues. CDR3 loop: CASSLAGLVTGELFF. The DNA read from the CDR3 is TGTGCCAGCAGCCTCGCCGGACTAGTCACCGGGGAG.

About this clone: The read terminates 3 residues before the CDR3 end, so the remaining end is supplied by the germline J gene. The chain employs TRBV7-9 and TRBJ2-4; TRBD1 matches at 10 bases. CDR1 is SEHNR and CDR2 is FQNEAQ in the germline V gene (reference sequence). The length of the CDR3 is 15 residues. CDR3 in amino acids: CASNYGGTGASGQYF. CDR3 bases read: TGTGCCAGCAACTATGGTGGGACAGGGGCTAGTGGT.

Comment on this clone: The CDR3 end falls 3 residues outside the read, so it is completed with the germline J gene. V and J are TRBV2 and TRBJ2-5; 14 bases agree with TRBD2. This CDR3 comprises 16 residues. Trimming removed 6 bases from V and 5 bases from J; junction bases left unmatched: 8. Germline V gene sequence: CDR1 SNHLY, CDR2 FYNNEI. The CDR3 reads CASSRGTSGRGETQYF. The covered CDR3 bases are TGTGCCAGCAGCCGGGGGACTAGCGGGAGAGGGGAGACC.

As for this clone: The observed sequence ends 3 residues before the CDR3 terminus, with the missing tail filled in from the germline J gene. This chain uses TRBV2 with TRBJ1-6; D might be TRBD1 (5 bases). CDR1 SNHLY and CDR2 FYNNEI come from the germline V gene. V lost 2 bases, J lost 10 bases, and 15 bases lay in between. The CDR3 has 15 amino acids. The covered CDR3 bases are TGTGCCAGCAGTGAATCGGCAGGGCGAGGGTCACCC. Translating it yields CASSESAGRGSP. The CDR3 in its entirety is CASSESAGRGSPLHF.

Remarks on this clone: Coverage ceases 3 residues before the CDR3 finishes, and the germline J gene fills in the end. This sequence joins TRBV5-4 and TRBJ2-3; D possibly corresponds to TRBD2 (5 bases). CDR1 and CDR2 from the germline V gene are SGHNT and YYREEE (reference sequence). There are 14 residues in the CDR3. Trimming removed 0 bases from V and 5 bases from J, with 10 bases in between. The CDR3 loop reads CASSLAPGIDTQYF. The DNA read from the CDR3 is TGTGCCAGCAGCTTGGCCCCGGGGATAGATACG.

CDR3 DNA (partial): TGTGCCAGCAGCTTCCTATTCACAGATACC. It translates to CASSFLFTDT. The whole CDR3 sequence is CASSFLFTDTQYF. The V call is TRBV5-6, the J call TRBJ2-5; D call uncertain. The read halts 3 residues ahead of the CDR3 end, with the missing end drawn from the germline J gene. This CDR3 has 13 residues. Germline V CDR1 and CDR2: SGHDT, YYEEEE. The whole variable domain, remainder taken from reference TRBV5-6 and TRBJ2-5, is DAGVTQSPTHLIKTRGQQVTLRCSPKSGHDTVSWYQQALGQGPQFIFQYYEEEERQRGNFPDRFSGHQFPNYSSELNVNALLLGDSALYLCASSFLFTDTQYFGPGTRLLVL.

Turning to this clone: Read coverage stops 3 residues before the CDR3 terminus; the germline J gene supplies the remainder. This rearrangement joins TRBV7-6 to TRBJ1-5, with D possibly matching TRBD1 (5 bases). Germline assignment: CDR1 SGHVS and CDR2 FNYEAQ. V shed 5 bases and J shed 4 bases, with 9 bases lying between them. This CDR3 comprises 13 residues. Partial CDR3 DNA: TGTGCCAGCAGCAAGACAGTTAATCAGCCC. This translates into CASSKTVNQP. The CDR3 as a whole reads CASSKTVNQPQHF.

About this clone itself: Coverage ceases 3 residues before the CDR3 finishes, and the germline J gene fills in the end. The J gene is TRBJ1-6, the V gene TRBV19, with 12 bases lining up with TRBD1. The CDR3 has 15 amino acids. In germline, CDR1 is LNHDA, CDR2 SQIVND (reference sequence). J gave up 10 bases and V 0 bases, and 1 base lay outside the gene matches. The CDR3 sequence: CASSIDGTGGSPLHF. The CDR3 DNA, read in part, is TGTGCCAGTAGTATAGACGGGACAGGGGGCTCACCC.

Remarks on this clone: The read ends 3 residues before the CDR3 terminus; that terminus is restored from the germline J gene. The rearrangement uses TRBV12-3 or TRBV12-4 and TRBJ1-2, with 8 bases that match TRBD1. V lost 7 bases, J lost 4 bases, and 5 bases stayed unmatched. The CDR3 runs 13 residues. CDR3 region: CASTWDRSYGYTF. The part of the CDR3 DNA that was read is TGTGCCAGCACCTGGGACAGGAGCTATGGC.

To note about this clone: Sequencing ends 3 residues short of the CDR3 end; the germline J gene provides the rest. The chain joins TRBV19 to TRBJ1-1; tentatively, D is TRBD1 (6 bases). CDR1 is LNHDA, CDR2 SQIVND, per germline (reference sequence). There are 11 residues in the CDR3. CDR3 DNA, as far as it was read: TGTGCCAGTAGAGTACAGGGTCGG. It encodes CASRVQGR. The entire CDR3 protein reads CASRVQGRAFF.